The following is a TCR beta chain sequence with its context. Antigen: not known. Trimming took off 2 bases at V and 6 bases at J, with 20 bases between the two ends. The CDR3 has 16 amino acids. Germline lookup yields CDR1 SGHTA and CDR2 FQGNSA. The data are from a study of T cell repertoires in cytomegalovirus infection. On the study more broadly: Indications came from public TCR beta signatures; they pointed to CMV infection and to a matching HLA type. Findings and limits, study-wide: HLA-C-restricted CMV-specific TCR beta clonotypes were dominant in the ex vivo response. Cumulative frequency (of public TCR beta family members) identified carriers of CMV plus the relevant HLA.

TCRdb called the reads again in MiXCR, with one record for every CDR3 protein. The sample includes hundreds of thousands of distinct CDR3 sequences, roughly a third of them seen just once. V gene TRBV7-2 combines with J gene TRBJ2-7; either TRBD1 or TRBD2 may fit D (5 bases each). The source material was PBMCs. The sequence was collected from a human donor in good health (CMV status not recorded). Some clones in this sample may be carry-over from other donors' samples. CDR3 coding DNA: TGTGCCAGCAGCTTATTGTGGGACGCCTACCCGCCCGAGCAGTACTTC. Its protein is CASSLLWDAYPPEQYF.